This paragraph covers one T cell receptor beta chain sequence. The germline CDR1 and CDR2 sequences are SGHVS and FNYEAQ. CDR3 length equals 14 residues. V shed 5 bases, J shed 6 bases, and the junction held 5 bases outside the gene matches. This specimen belongs to a study of control samples from healthy donors and cancer patients. The data were produced by immunoSEQ multiplex PCR, yet TCRdb's version contains in-frame clones alone and is incomplete. The repertoire holds about 150,000 clones, with more than 85% as singletons. The V gene is TRBV7-6, the J gene TRBJ1-1; the match to TRBD1 covers 11 bases. The clonotype originates from a woman between 35 and 50 years old in good health. The sequencing input was blood. The CDR3 protein is CASSPLGQGAEAFF. The CDR3 bases are TGTGCCAGCAGCCCCCTGGGACAGGGGGCTGAAGCTTTCTTT.